These 13 T cell receptor beta chains share one sample of origin, sequenced in a study of blood T cell repertoires in COVID-19. Some clones are missing from TCRdb's copy, which holds only in-frame ones; the method was immunoSEQ multiplex PCR. The sample yields 350,000 or so clones, approximately 89% seen once. Sequencing was done on a sample of peripheral blood. All receptors come from a young woman with COVID-19, enrolled during active disease.

The chain has TRBV28 and TRBJ1-2; 7 bases are shared with TRBD1. This CDR3 is built from 15 residues. The V and J ends lost 5 bases and 4 bases, in that order; junction bases with no gene match: 10. The germline CDR1 and CDR2 sequences are MDHEN and SYDVKM. CDR3 nucleotide sequence: TGTGCCAGCAGTCTAGGACAGGCTCCCTCCTATGGCTACACCTTC. Its protein is CASSLGQAPSYGYTF.

This clone was picked up a small number of times. This chain links TRBV10-1 with TRBJ2-7; D perhaps matches TRBD2 (5 bases). The CDR3 has 13 residues. V shed 8 bases and J shed 2 bases, with 13 bases lying between them. Germline CDR1 is WNHNN and CDR2 is SYGVQD (reference sequence). The CDR3 DNA is TGCGCCAGCTCGCGAGGGTCCCCCTACGAGCAGTACTTC. This codes for CASSRGSPYEQYF.

The rearrangement links TRBV28 to TRBJ2-1; possible D gene TRBD1, 6 bases. This CDR3 contains 14 residues. Germline-derived CDR1 and CDR2 are MDHEN and SYDVKM. Trimming stripped 7 bases from V and 4 bases from J, with 14 bases between. The DNA for the CDR3 is TGTGCCAGCATTGCAGGGGACCTTTACAATGAGCAGTTCTTC. This sequence encodes CASIAGDLYNEQFF.

The rearrangement joins TRBV27 to TRBJ2-2; TRBD1 might be the D (6 bases). V gave up 4 bases and J gave up 4 bases, with 10 bases separating them. The CDR3 runs 14 residues. Germline V gives CDR1 MNHEY, CDR2 SMNVEV (reference sequence). CDR3 residues: CASSSQGSTGELFF. In nucleotides, the CDR3 is TGTGCCAGCAGTTCACAGGGATCCACCGGGGAGCTGTTTTTT.

V usage is TRBV5-1 and J usage is TRBJ2-1, with 7 bases matching TRBD2. Looked up from germline, CDR1 is SGHRS and CDR2 is YFSETQ. V trimming: 3 bases; J trimming: 3 bases; junction bases outside the gene matches: 9. The CDR3 is 16 amino acids. The CDR3 DNA sequence: TGCGCCAGCAGCTCCGCCCCTAGCGGCCTCTACAATGAGCAGTTCTTC. Its protein product is CASSSAPSGLYNEQFF.

The V and J genes are TRBV7-9 and TRBJ1-3, with 11 bases aligning to TRBD1. The V segment lost 5 bases and the J segment 0 bases; nucleotides outside the gene matches: 6. Germline loops: CDR1 SEHNR, CDR2 FQNEAQ (reference sequence). This CDR3 spans 17 amino acids. The CDR3 protein is CASSPMGQGDSGNTIYF. The CDR3 DNA follows: TGTGCCAGCAGCCCTATGGGACAGGGGGACTCTGGAAACACCATATATTTT.

V usage is TRBV30 and J usage is TRBJ2-7, with 7 bases lining up with TRBD1. The CDR3 runs 16 residues. J lost 0 bases, V lost 2 bases, and 10 bases had no gene match. Germline values: CDR1 GTSNPN, CDR2 SVGIG (reference sequence). CDR3 in DNA: TGTGCCTGGAGTTTCCACCCGGGACAGAGCTCCTACGAGCAGTACTTC. Protein sequence: CAWSFHPGQSSYEQYF.

CDR3 bases: TGCGCCAGCAGCCAGACCCGGGACAGATACCCATATACGCAGTATTTT. Protein sequence: CASSQTRDRYPYTQYF. V is TRBV4-1 and J is TRBJ2-3, with 7 bases identical to TRBD1. Trimming removed 3 bases from V and 7 bases from J; junction bases left unmatched: 13. This CDR3 region has 16 residues. Germline CDR1 reads MGHRA; CDR2 reads YSYEKL.

The chain is built from TRBV6-6 and TRBJ2-1, with a tentative D call TRBD1 (6 bases). V lost 0 bases and J 8 bases, leaving 11 bases between the germline ends. Germline V gene lookup returns CDR1 MNHNY and CDR2 SVGAGI (reference sequence). The CDR3 has 14 residues. The CDR3 sequence is CASSYSHREYEQFF. The CDR3, as DNA: TGTGCCAGCAGTTACTCGCACAGGGAATATGAGCAGTTCTTC.

The chain is built from TRBV19 and TRBJ2-7; 9 bases line up with TRBD1. Germline V gives CDR1 LNHDA, CDR2 SQIVND (reference sequence). The V segment lost 3 bases and the J segment 6 bases; nucleotides outside the gene matches: 15. This CDR3 is 17 amino acids long. CDR3 nucleotide sequence: TGTGCCAGTAGTATTTCGTTAATTGGGACAGGGTACCTCGAGCAGTACTTC. Its translation is CASSISLIGTGYLEQYF.

This rearrangement joins TRBV4-1 to TRBJ2-7; 7 nucleotides match TRBD1. Trimming removed 2 bases from V and 6 bases from J; junction bases left unmatched: 4. The V gene's germline CDR1 is MGHRA and CDR2 YSYEKL. The CDR3 runs to 13 residues. The CDR3 DNA reads as TGCGCCAGCAGCCAAAGAGGGGACAGCGAGCAGTACTTC. Amino acid sequence: CASSQRGDSEQYF.

Many counts were recorded for this clone. The chain couples TRBV5-1 to TRBJ2-7; TRBD2 aligns across 13 bases. The CDR3 totals 18 residues. Trimming at V came to 4 bases and at J to 0 bases, leaving 10 bases not matched to a gene. The V gene's germline CDR1 is SGHRS and CDR2 YFSETQ. CDR3 in DNA: TGCGCCAGCAGCCAACTGGGACTAGCGGGACGCAGCTCCTACGAGCAGTACTTC. It codes for CASSQLGLAGRSSYEQYF.

The rearrangement links TRBV2 to TRBJ2-2, with 8 bases lining up with TRBD2. The CDR3 runs to 17 residues. With V trimmed by 6 bases and J by 2 bases, 11 bases remained unmatched. From germline, CDR1 is SNHLY and CDR2 FYNNEI. CDR3 coding DNA: TGTGCCAGCAGGGTGACCGGGACTAGTCTAAACACCGGGGAGCTGTTTTTT. Protein sequence: CASRVTGTSLNTGELFF.